This T cell receptor beta chain was identified during a study of shared clonotypes between healthy human individuals. Study-level information: Per donor, CD8 memory used one plate, CD8 naive used two, CD4 memory used three and CD4 naive used three.

Using immunoSEQ multiplex PCR, the repertoire was profiled, and TCRdb retains in-frame clones only, with some absent. The sample records 2.3 million or so clones, over 85% being singletons. CDR3 length: 15 amino acids. Per the germline V gene, CDR1 is SGDLS and CDR2 is YYNGEE. V shed 0 bases, J shed 2 bases, and the junction held 5 bases outside the gene matches. Both subsets, CD45RA+ naive and CD45RA-negative memory, were split from the CD4+ cells. The clonotype was recovered from a man aged 18 to 30 in good health. Some clones in this sample may be carry-over from other donors' samples. Sequencing input: naive CD4+ T cells from PBMCs. Subset here: CD45RA+ positively selected. This sequence joins TRBV9 and TRBJ2-7, with TRBD2 matching over 7 bases. The CDR3 region is CASSVAGGRTYEQYF. DNA for the CDR3: TGTGCCAGCAGCGTAGCGGGAGGACGAACCTACGAGCAGTACTTC.